Below, 21 T cell receptor beta chains from the same sample are listed, as sequenced in a study of T-cell reconstitution after alpha-beta-depleted transplantation in children. As it was prepared, the TCRbeta library received unique molecular identifiers. TCRdb reanalysed the PCR reads using MiXCR and keeps one entry per CDR3 protein. The repertoire holds about 500,000 distinct CDR3 sequences, over 25% seen once, with under 3% in the top ten. The sample was PBMCs from the stem cell graft donor, taken from the stem cell graft. Every receptor here comes from a human donor who donated a stem cell graft to a child with aplastic anemia.

This clonotype was observed a few times. The rearrangement links TRBV5-1 to TRBJ1-1; weak D call: TRBD1 (5 bases). The germline V gene has CDR1 SGHRS and CDR2 YFSETQ. V was clipped by 2 bases and J by 2 bases, with 10 bases between them. CDR3 size: 14 residues. CDR3: CASSLSGINTEAFF. Here the CDR3 DNA reads TGCGCCAGCAGCTTATCAGGGATAAACACTGAAGCTTTCTTT.

The chain uses TRBV7-9 and TRBJ2-4, with D perhaps matching TRBD2 (5 bases). The CDR3 runs 15 residues. The ends were cut back, 1 base at V and 5 bases at J, with 12 bases in the middle. Germline CDR1 reads SEHNR; CDR2 reads FQNEAQ (reference sequence). This chain's CDR3 is CASSLGAGLENIQYF. Written as DNA, the CDR3 is TGTGCCAGCAGCTTAGGGGCGGGCCTGGAAAACATTCAGTACTTC.

This clonotype occurred a few times. The chain has TRBV7-2 and TRBJ2-7, with 10 bases lining up with TRBD2. The CDR3 covers 15 residues. Losses at the gene ends were 1 base for V and 4 bases for J; bases not matched to a gene: 4. Germline-derived CDR1 and CDR2 are SGHTA and FQGNSA. The DNA for the CDR3 is TGTGCCAGCAGCTTAGGGGGACTAGCGAGTTACGAGCAGTACTTC. This sequence encodes CASSLGGLASYEQYF. Full variable domain (outside the CDR3, taken from reference TRBV7-2 and TRBJ2-7): GAGVSQSPSNKVTEKGKDVELRCDPISGHTALYWYRQSLGQGLEFLIYFQGNSAPDKSGLPSDRFSAERTGGSVSTLTIQRTQQEDSAVYLCASSLGGLASYEQYFGPGTRLTVT.

This rearrangement joins TRBV29-1 to TRBJ2-5, with TRBD2 matching over 11 bases. The germline CDR1 and CDR2 sequences are SQVTM and ANQGSEA. This CDR3 is built from 17 residues. V was pared by 4 bases and J by 2 bases, with 12 bases of the junction left unmatched. The CDR3 protein is CSVALFGTSGDQETQYF. The CDR3 DNA reads as TGCAGCGTTGCCTTGTTTGGGACTAGCGGAGATCAAGAGACCCAGTACTTC.

V usage is TRBV5-1 and J usage is TRBJ2-2; unclear D gene. Trimming took 0 bases from V and 0 from J, leaving 3 bases between them. The CDR3 consists of 14 residues. Germline CDR1 is SGHRS and CDR2 is YFSETQ. The CDR3, as DNA: TGCGCCAGCAGCTTGGTGGCGAACACCGGGGAGCTGTTTTTT. Translation gives CASSLVANTGELFF.

This sequence joins TRBV4-3 and TRBJ1-4; unclear D gene. The V gene's germline CDR1 is LGHNA and CDR2 YSLEER. The CDR3 is 13 amino acids. Trimming shortened V by 6 bases and J by 7 bases, and 12 bases separated the two germline ends. CDR3 amino acids: CASRGGVGEKLFF. CDR3 DNA sequence: TGCGCCAGCAGAGGCGGTGTTGGTGAAAAACTGTTTTTT.

The J gene is TRBJ1-3, the V gene TRBV29-1; no definite D call. CDR3 length equals 15 residues. V was shortened by 1 base and J by 0 bases, with 10 bases between the two germline ends. Germline CDR1 reads SQVTM; CDR2 reads ANQGSEA. The CDR3, as DNA: TGCAGCGTTGAAGCTATCGGCGGCTCTGGAAACACCATATATTTT. Translating gives CSVEAIGGSGNTIYF.

The V call is TRBV30, the J call TRBJ2-6; 8 nucleotides align to TRBD2. CDR1 is GTSNPN, CDR2 SVGIG, per germline (reference sequence). Unmatched junction bases numbered 20, after V lost 4 bases and J lost 0 bases. The CDR3 covers 21 residues. The CDR3 sequence is CAWNMVGGGLAGISGANVLTF. The CDR3, as DNA: TGTGCCTGGAATATGGTGGGGGGCGGACTAGCCGGCATCTCTGGGGCCAACGTCCTGACTTTC. Combining the CDR3 with reference TRBV30 and TRBJ2-6 gives the whole variable domain SQTIHQWPATLVQPVGSPLSLECTVEGTSNPNLYWYRQAAGRGLQLLFYSVGIGQISSEVPQNLSASRPQDRQFILSSKKLLLSDSGFYLCAWNMVGGGLAGISGANVLTFGAGSRLTVL.

In its sample, this clonotype was seen a few times. V and J are TRBV12-3 or TRBV12-4 and TRBJ1-5; the D gene is possibly TRBD1 (5 bases). V gave up 5 bases and J gave up 2 bases, with 16 bases separating them. This CDR3 spans 16 amino acids. CDR3 in DNA: TGTGCCAGCAGTCCGCGGAGAGGGGATGGCAATCAGCCCCAGCATTTT. Residues: CASSPRRGDGNQPQHF.

As DNA, the CDR3 is TGTGCCAGCAGTTACCCTAGCGGGACTTTCGCCAATGAGCAGTTCTTC. Translation gives CASSYPSGTFANEQFF. The chain uses TRBV12-3 or TRBV12-4 and TRBJ2-1; 9 nucleotides line up with TRBD2. V dropped 4 bases and J dropped 6; count of bases not matched to a gene: 10. The CDR3 covers 16 residues.

The chain links TRBV29-1 to TRBJ2-1; 12 nucleotides agree with TRBD2. Germline V lookup: CDR1 SQVTM, CDR2 ANQGSEA. CDR3 size: 13 residues. CDR3 DNA: TGCACCGTAGGACTAGCGGGAACCAATGAGCAGTTCTTC. Protein product: CTVGLAGTNEQFF.

V gene TRBV20-1 combines with J gene TRBJ1-4; D gene uncertain. Trimming pared 0 bases from V and 3 bases from J, leaving 17 bases between. CDR3 length: 17 residues. Per the germline V gene, CDR1 is DFQATT and CDR2 is SNEGSKA (reference sequence). The CDR3 region is CSARDGQALIANEKLFF. CDR3 nucleotide sequence: TGCAGTGCTAGAGATGGTCAGGCGTTGATCGCTAATGAAAAACTGTTTTTT.

This clonotype was observed a handful of times. The chain recombines TRBV12-3 or TRBV12-4 with TRBJ1-2; 9 bases fit TRBD1. The CDR3 is 15 amino acids. The ends lost 3 bases at V and 6 bases at J; junction bases unmatched: 8. The CDR3 DNA follows: TGTGCCAGCAGTTTGCAGGGACAGGGCTTAGATGGCTACACCTTC. This codes for CASSLQGQGLDGYTF.

This clonotype has a handful of counts. The chain combines TRBV5-6 with TRBJ2-7; weak D call: TRBD1 (5 bases). Trimming cost V 6 bases and J 4 bases, with 20 bases left between them. This CDR3 contains 15 residues. Germline V gene data show CDR1 as SGHDT and CDR2 as YYEEEE. CDR3 in amino acids: CASIPWGFPTYEQYF. The CDR3 DNA sequence: TGTGCCAGCATCCCCTGGGGCTTTCCGACGTACGAGCAGTACTTC. Complete variable domain (other parts from reference TRBV5-6 and TRBJ2-7): DAGVTQSPTHLIKTRGQQVTLRCSPKSGHDTVSWYQQALGQGPQFIFQYYEEEERQRGNFPDRFSGHQFPNYSSELNVNALLLGDSALYLCASIPWGFPTYEQYFGPGTRLTVT.

The CDR3 sequence is CASSIGEGSLSYEQYF. Written as DNA, the CDR3 is TGTGCCAGTAGTATAGGGGAGGGGTCCCTCTCCTACGAGCAGTACTTC. This chain connects TRBV19 to TRBJ2-7; 7 bases match TRBD2. V shed 1 base, J shed 0 bases, and the junction held 6 bases outside the gene matches. Germline V gene sequence: CDR1 LNHDA, CDR2 SQIVND (reference sequence). The CDR3 has 16 residues. Full variable domain (rest looked up from reference TRBV19 and TRBJ2-7): DGGITQSPKYLFRKEGQNVTLSCEQNLNHDAMYWYRQDPGQGLRLIYYSQIVNDFQKGDIAEGYSVSREKKESFPLTVTSAQKNPTAFYLCASSIGEGSLSYEQYFGPGTRLTVT.

The chain's CDR3 is CSARALYNEQFF. The CDR3 coding sequence is TGCAGTGCTAGGGCTCTTTACAATGAGCAGTTCTTC. The gene calls are TRBV20-1 and TRBJ2-1; D unclear. Between the trimmed V and J ends, which lost 3 bases and 4 bases, there was a span of 7 bases. CDR1 and CDR2 from the germline V gene are DFQATT and SNEGSKA (reference sequence). There are 12 residues in the CDR3.

The chain combines TRBV10-3 with TRBJ1-1, with 7 bases matching TRBD1. The CDR3 runs 14 residues. Germline CDR1 reads ENHRY; CDR2 reads SYGVKD. J lost 1 base, V lost 4 bases, and 3 bases had no gene match. CDR3 DNA sequence: TGTGCCATCAGTGGAAGGACAGGGAACACTGAAGCTTTCTTT. It encodes CAISGRTGNTEAFF.

The chain is built from TRBV30 and TRBJ1-2; 7 positions match TRBD1. This CDR3 is 15 amino acids long. Losses at the gene ends were 0 bases for V and 2 bases for J; bases not matched to a gene: 6. Germline CDR1 GTSNPN, CDR2 SVGIG (reference sequence). The chain's CDR3 is CAWSVEGAQNYGYTF. The CDR3 region has the DNA TGTGCCTGGAGTGTGGAGGGGGCGCAAAACTATGGCTACACCTTC.

This chain connects TRBV6-5 to TRBJ2-1; 11 bases line up with TRBD1. The ends lost 0 bases at V and 8 bases at J; junction bases unmatched: 6. The germline V gene encodes CDR1 MNHEY and CDR2 SVGAGI. The CDR3 contains 16 residues. The CDR3 spells CASSYSRDRGFDEQFF. The CDR3 DNA reads as TGTGCCAGCAGTTACTCGAGGGACAGGGGGTTCGATGAGCAGTTCTTC.

The CDR3: CASSRDPIGQEISGANVLTF. CDR3 DNA: TGCGCCAGCAGCCGTGACCCAATTGGACAGGAGATCTCTGGGGCCAACGTCCTGACTTTC. The chain is built from TRBV5-1 and TRBJ2-6; 7 nucleotides match TRBD1. The CDR3 spans 20 residues. From germline, CDR1 is SGHRS and CDR2 YFSETQ. The trim removed 4 bases at V and 0 bases at J, leaving 16 bases unmatched.

This clonotype has more than one count but fewer than ten. The chain joins TRBV7-2 to TRBJ2-2, with a weak D call TRBD1 (5 bases). The length of the CDR3 is 16 residues. Trimming pared 2 bases from V and 7 bases from J, leaving 17 bases between. Germline loops: CDR1 SGHTA, CDR2 FQGNSA. CDR3: CASSLISRVEIGELFF. The CDR3 DNA reads as TGTGCCAGCAGCTTAATATCCAGGGTTGAAATCGGGGAGCTGTTTTTT.